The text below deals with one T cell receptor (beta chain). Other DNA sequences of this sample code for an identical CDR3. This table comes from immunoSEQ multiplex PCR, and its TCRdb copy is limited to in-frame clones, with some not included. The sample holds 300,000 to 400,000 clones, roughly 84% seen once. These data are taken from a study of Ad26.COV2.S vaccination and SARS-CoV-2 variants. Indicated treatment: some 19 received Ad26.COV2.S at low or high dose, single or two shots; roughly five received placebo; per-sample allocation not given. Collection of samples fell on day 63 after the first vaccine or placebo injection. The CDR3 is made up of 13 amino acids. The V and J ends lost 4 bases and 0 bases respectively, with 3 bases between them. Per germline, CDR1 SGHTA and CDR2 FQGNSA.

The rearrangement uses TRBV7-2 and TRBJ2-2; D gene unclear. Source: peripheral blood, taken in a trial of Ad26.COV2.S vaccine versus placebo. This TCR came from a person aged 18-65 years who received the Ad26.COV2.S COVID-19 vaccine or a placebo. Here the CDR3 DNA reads TGTGCCAGCAGCTCGTCGAACACCGGGGAGCTGTTTTTT. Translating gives CASSSSNTGELFF.